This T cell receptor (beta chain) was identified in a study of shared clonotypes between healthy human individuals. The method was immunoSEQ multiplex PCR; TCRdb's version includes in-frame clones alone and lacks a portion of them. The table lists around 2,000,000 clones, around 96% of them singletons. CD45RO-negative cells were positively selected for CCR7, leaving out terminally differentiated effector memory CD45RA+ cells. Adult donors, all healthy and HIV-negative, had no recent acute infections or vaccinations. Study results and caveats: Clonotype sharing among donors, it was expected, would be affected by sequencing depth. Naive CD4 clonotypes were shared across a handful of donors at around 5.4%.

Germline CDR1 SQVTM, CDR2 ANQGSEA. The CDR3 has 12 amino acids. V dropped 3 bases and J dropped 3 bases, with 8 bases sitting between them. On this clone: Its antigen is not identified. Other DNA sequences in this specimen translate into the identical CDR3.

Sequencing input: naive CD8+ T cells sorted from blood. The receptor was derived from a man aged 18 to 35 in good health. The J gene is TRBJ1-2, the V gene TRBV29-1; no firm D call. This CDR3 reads CSVDPDDYGYTF. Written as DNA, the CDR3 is TGCAGCGTTGATCCGGACGACTATGGCTACACCTTC.